This T cell receptor beta chain is drawn from a study of molecular identifiers for immune sequencing clone quantification. Methods described previously, with TCR primers listed, were used for bulk TCR libraries. TCRdb used MiXCR to reprocess the PCR reads, holding one entry per CDR3 protein. The data hold nearly 55,000 distinct CDR3 sequences, with 36% observed a single time. Study results and limitations: Clones above 20 RNA copies held over 98% of effector molecules, under 1% in naive cells. Underestimated sizes of highly expanded clones could result from identical TCR molecules that share a barcode.

In regard to this clonotype: Its antigen remains unknown.

The sequence came from a human donor in good health. Some libraries in this study had Jurkat cell RNA spiked in. Input material: naive CD8+ T cells from blood, with Jurkat cell RNA spiked in. Described subset: FACS-sorted CD8+CD4-CCR7+CD45RA+ naive T cells.

CDR3 amino acids: CASSLPRGHEQYF. The CDR3 DNA sequence: TGTGCCAGCAGCCTCCCCCGGGGCCACGAGCAGTACTTC. The chain links TRBV5-6 to TRBJ2-7; perhaps D is TRBD1 or TRBD2 (5 bases each). The CDR3 loop spans 13 amino acids. Trimming shortened V by 4 bases and J by 5 bases, and 13 bases separated the two germline ends. From germline, CDR1 is SGHDT and CDR2 YYEEEE.